This note documents a single T cell receptor beta chain sequence. Antigen specificity is unknown. This entry belongs to a study of cytomegalovirus exposure and HLA in healthy donors. Broader study findings: With DRB1 most and HLA-C fewest, TCR association rates differed between HLA loci in a later analysis. HLA alleles were associated with around 17,000 TCR beta sequences in a later analysis at 0.05 false discovery rate.

The length of the CDR3 is 15 residues. Germline V CDR1 and CDR2: SGHTA, FQGTGA. V was pared by 2 bases and J by 6 bases, with 15 bases between. Primers for the PCR totalled 60 Vbeta and 13 Jbeta. The method was immunoSEQ multiplex PCR; TCRdb's version includes in-frame clones alone and lacks a portion of them. The sample lists some 120,000 clones; approximately 78% were seen once. The sequencing sample was made of PBMCs. This chain links TRBV7-3 with TRBJ2-3, with TRBD1 as a possible D gene (5 bases). The TCR originated in a woman in her forties in good health and CMV-seropositive. Here the CDR3 reads CASSLVSGSVDTQYF. In nucleotides, the CDR3 is TGTGCCAGCAGCTTAGTCTCAGGGTCGGTGGATACGCAGTATTTT.